Listed below are T cell receptor beta chains from one sample, sequenced in a study of neoadjuvant anti-PD-1 for oral cavity cancer. Some clones are missing from TCRdb's copy, which holds only in-frame ones; the method was immunoSEQ multiplex PCR. Of about 14,000 clones listed, 60% to 70% are singletons. Sequences were derived from PBMCs, sampled before nivolumab (anti-PD-1) treatment. All receptors come from a person between 35 and 79 years old with oral cavity squamous cell carcinoma. CDR3s include the opening cysteine and the closing phenylalanine or tryptophan. D genes are given only for firm matches. Clone size is given for some rows only: seen once, a few or many times, or a class if the clone is expanded.

TRBD2	TRBV19	once	TRBJ2-3	CASSNPSTSGRDTQYF	TGTGCCAGTAGTAACCCTTCGACTAGCGGGAGAGATACGCAGTATTTT
TRBD1	TRBV2	.	TRBJ2-1	CASTRDRGLDEQFF	TGTGCCAGCACCCGGGACAGGGGGCTCGATGAGCAGTTCTTC
.	TRBV7-6	.	TRBJ2-5	CASSFKGPETQYF	TGTGCCAGCAGCTTTAAGGGTCCAGAGACCCAGTACTTC
.	TRBV5-5	.	TRBJ1-3	CASSLGQPNSGNTIYF	TGTGCCAGCAGCTTGGGGCAGCCGAACTCTGGAAACACCATATATTTT
TRBD1	TRBV7-2	.	TRBJ2-6	CASKRTGEGSEANVLTF	TGTGCCAGCAAGCGGACAGGGGAAGGATCTGAGGCCAACGTCCTGACTTTC
.	TRBV6-5	.	TRBJ1-2	CASSWRGGNYGYTF	TGTGCCAGCAGTTGGAGGGGAGGAAACTATGGCTACACCTTC
TRBD1	TRBV5-1	once	TRBJ2-5	CASTYTPGQSQETQYF	TGCGCCAGTACGTACACACCGGGACAGAGCCAAGAGACCCAGTACTTC
.	TRBV6-6	few	TRBJ1-3	CASSFGAPGNTIYF	TGTGCCAGCAGTTTCGGGGCGCCTGGAAACACCATATATTTT
.	TRBV7-9	.	TRBJ1-2	CASSLGERTDAGYTF	TGTGCCAGCAGCTTAGGCGAGCGGACAGATGCTGGCTACACCTTC
TRBD2	TRBV5-4	.	TRBJ2-5	CASSLGQIAGGNLETQYF	TGTGCCAGCAGCTTGGGGCAAATAGCGGGAGGCAACCTAGAGACCCAGTACTTC
TRBD1	TRBV12-5	once	TRBJ1-1	CASLQDRGDTEAFF	TGTGCTAGCCTCCAAGACAGGGGAGACACTGAAGCTTTCTTT
.	TRBV14	few	TRBJ2-7	CASSQGSYRAIYEQYF	TGTGCCAGCAGCCAAGGTAGCTACAGGGCGATTTACGAGCAGTACTTC
TRBD1	TRBV2	once	TRBJ2-7	CASRPQGAVAYEQYF	TGTGCCAGCAGACCACAGGGGGCGGTAGCCTACGAGCAGTACTTC
TRBD1	TRBV5-1	.	TRBJ2-7	CASSLNPPGTGQSVQYF	TGCGCCAGCAGCTTAAACCCCCCCGGGACAGGGCAGTCAGTGCAGTACTTC